A single sample is the source of the 23 T cell receptor beta chains below, sequenced in a study of blood T cell repertoires in COVID-19. The assay was immunoSEQ multiplex PCR, and TCRdb's table has in-frame clones only and misses some. The sample gives 170,000 or so clones, more than 75% of which show up once; 0.7% to 0.9% is in the top ten. Sequencing input: peripheral blood. The receptor set was obtained from a woman under 30 who had recovered from COVID-19.

The V and J genes are TRBV6-4 and TRBJ1-4; D is undetermined. Trimming removed 2 bases from V and 3 bases from J, with 4 bases in between. This CDR3 has 13 residues. Per the germline V gene, CDR1 is MRHNA and CDR2 is SNTAGT. CDR3 loop: CASSDPANEKLFF. The CDR3 coding sequence is TGTGCCAGCAGTGACCCAGCTAATGAAAAACTGTTTTTT.

Here the CDR3 reads CASSFPGGTDTQYF. The CDR3 coding sequence is TGTGCCAGCAGCTTCCCGGGAGGCACAGATACGCAGTATTTT. This chain joins TRBV7-3 and TRBJ2-3; D might be TRBD2 (6 bases). This CDR3 has 14 amino acids. Looked up from germline, CDR1 is SGHTA and CDR2 is FQGTGA. Trimming pared 3 bases from V and 1 base from J, leaving 8 bases between.

This chain joins TRBV2 and TRBJ2-2; TRBD2 is a possible D gene (6 bases). Germline V gives CDR1 SNHLY, CDR2 FYNNEI. The length of the CDR3 is 11 residues. DNA for the CDR3: TGTGGAGGGAGGAGGAACGGGGAGCTGTTTTTT. Amino acids: CGGRRNGELFF.

The chain joins TRBV6-2 or TRBV6-3 to TRBJ2-6; unclear D gene. The V gene lost 2 bases and the J gene lost 1 base, with 6 bases spanning the gap. This CDR3 comprises 15 residues. Germline V gene sequence: CDR1 MNHEY, CDR2 SVGEGT. The CDR3 reads CASSYLSSGANVLTF. The DNA of the CDR3 is TGTGCCAGCAGTTACCTTAGTTCTGGGGCCAACGTCCTGACTTTC.

The chain couples TRBV7-8 to TRBJ1-1; tentative D call: TRBD1 (5 bases). Germline V gene sequence: CDR1 SGHVS, CDR2 FQNEAQ. Trimming left V 5 bases short and J 1 base short, with 17 bases between. The CDR3 sequence is 16 residues long. The CDR3 reads CASSGAVRLPNTEAFF. In DNA form, the CDR3 reads TGTGCCAGCAGCGGGGCAGTGCGACTGCCGAACACTGAAGCTTTCTTT.

CDR3 sequence reads: CASSSRGRGSPLHF. CDR3 DNA: TGTGCCAGCAGCTCAAGAGGTAGGGGTTCACCCCTCCACTTT. The J gene is TRBJ1-6, the V gene TRBV13; a possible D gene is TRBD1 (5 bases). Deletions cut 4 bases from V and 9 bases from J, with 13 bases between. Looked up from germline, CDR1 is PRHDT and CDR2 is FYEKMQ (reference sequence). CDR3 length: 14 residues.

The rearrangement links TRBV19 to TRBJ2-7; perhaps TRBD2 as D (6 bases). Germline loops: CDR1 LNHDA, CDR2 SQIVND (reference sequence). The CDR3 is 12 amino acids. Trimming shortened V by 6 bases and J by 6 bases, and 12 bases separated the two germline ends. The CDR3 reads CASSMEGREQYF. DNA of the CDR3: TGTGCCAGTAGCATGGAGGGGCGCGAGCAGTACTTC.

The V call is TRBV24-1, the J call TRBJ2-3; possibly TRBD2 for D (5 bases). Germline values: CDR1 KGHDR, CDR2 SFDVKD. The CDR3 contains 16 residues. Trimming took 4 bases from V and 5 from J, leaving 18 bases between them. CDR3 residues: CATSDNSRAHGDTQYF. The DNA of the CDR3 is TGTGCCACCAGTGACAACTCGAGGGCGCATGGAGATACGCAGTATTTT.

The chain carries TRBV4-3 and TRBJ1-2; 9 nucleotides align to TRBD1. Germline CDR1 reads LGHNA; CDR2 reads YSLEER. The CDR3 spans 16 residues. Trimming removed 1 base from V and 6 bases from J; junction bases left unmatched: 9. CDR3 DNA sequence: TGCGCCAGCAGCCAAGCGGGACAGGGAAAATTTAATGGCTACACCTTC. It codes for CASSQAGQGKFNGYTF.

J is TRBJ2-2 and V is TRBV12-1; TRBD2, the table's D call, lacks a check against the DNA. TRBV12-1 is recorded as a pseudogene. CDR3 length equals 16 residues. CDR3 coding DNA: TGTGCCAGCAGCCCCATGCGGGGGGCCGAAGCCGGGGAGCTGTTTTTT. It specifies CASSPMRGAEAGELFF.

The rearrangement joins TRBV9 to TRBJ2-5; 11 bases fit TRBD2. The CDR3 is 15 residues long. Germline CDR1 reads SGDLS; CDR2 reads YYNGEE. V shed 4 bases, J shed 5 bases, and the junction held 7 bases outside the gene matches. The CDR3 loop is CASSPAGTSGETQYF. CDR3 in DNA: TGTGCCAGCAGCCCAGCCGGGACTAGCGGCGAGACCCAGTACTTC.

The CDR3: CASSLDISYNSPLHF. The CDR3, as DNA: TGTGCCAGCAGCCTAGATATCTCCTATAATTCACCCCTCCACTTT. The rearrangement uses TRBV7-8 and TRBJ1-6; no clear D. V lost 5 bases and J 0 bases, leaving 8 bases between the germline ends. Per germline, CDR1 SGHVS and CDR2 FQNEAQ. This CDR3 spans 15 amino acids.

The CDR3: CASNPRGDSGANVLTF. CDR3 coding DNA: TGTGCCAGCAACCCCCGGGGTGACTCTGGGGCCAACGTCCTGACTTTC. The chain combines TRBV9 with TRBJ2-6; D is perhaps TRBD2 (5 bases). The CDR3 length is 16 residues. V gave up 6 bases and J gave up 0 bases, with 13 bases separating them. Germline assignment: CDR1 SGDLS and CDR2 YYNGEE.

The chain recombines TRBV10-2 with TRBJ1-2; TRBD1 agrees at 7 bases. The V and J ends lost 7 bases and 0 bases, in that order; junction bases with no gene match: 5. The CDR3 has 14 residues. CDR1 is WSHSY and CDR2 is SAAADI in the germline V gene. Here the CDR3 DNA reads TGCGCCAGCAAAGGACAGGCCCCTAACTATGGCTACACCTTC. It specifies CASKGQAPNYGYTF.

A single count supports this clone. The genes are TRBV7-2 and TRBJ2-5; D may be TRBD2 (6 bases). CDR3 length equals 14 residues. Germline assignment: CDR1 SGHTA and CDR2 FQGNSA. V lost 3 bases and J lost 5, with 13 bases in between. CDR3 sequence: CASSLGGKVETQYF. DNA of the CDR3: TGTGCCAGCAGCTTGGGCGGGAAGGTGGAGACCCAGTACTTC. Full variable domain (rest looked up from reference TRBV7-2 and TRBJ2-5): GAGVSQSPSNKVTEKGKDVELRCDPISGHTALYWYRQSLGQGLEFLIYFQGNSAPDKSGLPSDRFSAERTGGSVSTLTIQRTQQEDSAVYLCASSLGGKVETQYFGPGTRLLVL.

The chain links TRBV19 to TRBJ2-7; TRBD2 aligns across 7 bases. This CDR3 has 12 amino acids. From germline, CDR1 is LNHDA and CDR2 SQIVND (reference sequence). In DNA, the CDR3 is TGTGCACCAGACCGGGGGGTCTACGAGCAGTACTTC. Its protein product is CAPDRGVYEQYF.

This clone has just a few counts. The chain has TRBV2 and TRBJ1-3, with 8 bases fitting TRBD1. V shed 6 bases and J 0 bases; nucleotides not matched to a gene: 1. The germline V gene has CDR1 SNHLY and CDR2 FYNNEI. The length of the CDR3 is 14 residues. CDR3: CASRGQVSGNTIYF. The DNA of the CDR3 is TGTGCCAGCAGGGGACAGGTCTCTGGAAACACCATATATTTT. Full variable domain (rest looked up from reference TRBV2 and TRBJ1-3): EPEVTQTPSHQVTQMGQEVILRCVPISNHLYFYWYRQILGQKVEFLVSFYNNEISEKSEIFDDQFSVERPDGSNFTLKIRSTKLEDSAMYFCASRGQVSGNTIYFGEGSWLTVV.

The CDR3 region has the DNA TGTGCCAGCAGCGAGGCGGGAGGTTTCGGCTACAATGAGCAGTTCTTC. Encoded protein: CASSEAGGFGYNEQFF. The V gene is TRBV9, the J gene TRBJ2-1; 8 bases map to TRBD2. In germline, CDR1 is SGDLS, CDR2 YYNGEE. V lost 3 bases and J lost 3; bases outside the gene matches: 8. The CDR3 is 16 residues long.

For this clone: Additional DNA sequences in this sample encode the identical CDR3. The chain joins TRBV5-1 to TRBJ2-5, with 12 bases matching TRBD2. From germline, CDR1 is SGHRS and CDR2 YFSETQ. V gave up 4 bases and J gave up 3 bases; unmatched junction bases: 1. This CDR3 is built from 14 residues. CDR3 nucleotides: TGCGCCAGCAGCCGACTAGCGGGAGAAGAGACCCAGTACTTC. Translation gives CASSRLAGEETQYF.

The sample holds one count of this clone. The rearrangement joins TRBV5-1 to TRBJ1-2, with 7 bases that match TRBD1. J was trimmed by 4 bases and V by 0 bases; bases with no gene match: 6. The CDR3 runs 15 residues. Germline values: CDR1 SGHRS, CDR2 YFSETQ. The CDR3 nucleotides are TGCGCCAGCAGCTTGGCCGATGACAGGGTCTATGGCTACACCTTC. Protein: CASSLADDRVYGYTF.

The J gene is TRBJ2-3, the V gene TRBV9; D ambiguous. V lost 4 bases and J 3 bases, leaving 15 bases between the germline ends. Looked up from germline, CDR1 is SGDLS and CDR2 is YYNGEE. The CDR3 loop spans 15 amino acids. The CDR3 sequence is CASSSSTASTDTQYF. In nucleotides, the CDR3 is TGTGCCAGCAGCTCAAGTACCGCTAGTACAGATACGCAGTATTTT.

V usage is TRBV29-1 and J usage is TRBJ2-3; 7 nucleotides agree with TRBD1. This CDR3 is built from 12 residues. The J segment lost 2 bases and the V segment lost 6 bases, leaving 2 bases of the junction unmatched. Per germline, CDR1 SQVTM and CDR2 ANQGSEA. The CDR3 loop reads CSVGQVTDTQYF. CDR3 nucleotides: TGCAGCGTCGGACAGGTCACAGATACGCAGTATTTT.

Notes on this clone: The same CDR3 arises from other DNA sequences in this sample as well. CDR3 residues: CASSPQGGYGYTF. The CDR3 nucleotides read TGCGCCAGCAGCCCCCAGGGGGGCTATGGCTACACCTTC. The chain recombines TRBV4-3 with TRBJ1-2; 7 bases are shared with TRBD1. Germline CDR1 reads LGHNA; CDR2 reads YSLEER. This CDR3 has 13 amino acids. Trimming at V came to 4 bases and at J to 4 bases, leaving 3 bases not matched to a gene.